This T cell receptor beta chain was recovered during a study of blood T cell repertoires in COVID-19. Overall study: Donors in the United States, Italy and Spain gave samples during acute or convalescent COVID-19.

With 5 bases clipped from V and 2 bases from J, the junction kept 16 bases outside the gene matches. The CDR3 sequence is 18 residues long. CDR1 is LNHDA and CDR2 is SQIVND in the germline V gene (reference sequence). In the authors' workflow: The authors estimated nucleated cell counts from reference gene primer amplification. Here immunoSEQ multiplex PCR was the method, and the copy in TCRdb shows in-frame clones only, minus some. Clone size and the V and J calls come from that table; the DNA yielded D and trimming. The table records about 400,000 clones, around nine tenths of them present only once.

The receptor's source is a woman younger than 30 with acute COVID-19. Specimen: PBMCs or T cells enriched from blood (not recorded which). This sequence joins TRBV19 and TRBJ2-3, with 7 bases lining up with TRBD2. As DNA, the CDR3 is TGTGCCAGTAGTCCACGCGGGACTATCCAACCAATCACAGATACGCAGTATTTT. Translated: CASSPRGTIQPITDTQYF.